This TCR beta chain was captured in a study of blood T cells in healthy people across ages. Study-wide results and limits: Using unsorted PBMCs precluded a conclusive naive versus antigen-experienced comparison. Expanded clonotype changes were possibly confounded by unknown donor CMV status. It was found that TCR beta diversity correlated strongly with the percentage of naive T cells.

Using a J-beta primer mix together with a sample-barcoded 5' primer, a second PCR was run for about 7 to 12 cycles. TCRdb processed the 5' RACE reads anew with MiXCR; each CDR3 protein has one entry. The sample lists 550,000 to 600,000 distinct CDR3 sequences; approximately 30% were seen once. This CDR3 spans 13 amino acids. The germline V and J ends were trimmed by 2 bases and 6 bases, with 8 bases remaining between them. Germline-derived CDR1 and CDR2 are SGHRS and YFSETQ. Per sample, at least 6 micrograms of total RNA were extracted. Regarding this clonotype: Its antigen is not identified.

The sequence derives from a woman in her seventies in good health. The sample consisted of blood. The rearrangement joins TRBV5-1 to TRBJ1-4; D call uncertain. The CDR3 protein is CASSFFGDEKLFF. DNA for the CDR3: TGCGCCAGCAGCTTTTTTGGAGATGAAAAACTGTTTTTT.